This T cell receptor (beta chain) emerged from a study of CXCR3-negative and CXCR3-positive naive CD8 T cells. Study-wide findings and caveats: TRB CDR3s of CXCR3-positive naive cells were more hydrophobic than those of CXCR3-negative naive cells. Cryopreserved cells showed partially decreased CXCR3 expression, and most assays used fresh PBMCs.

TRB cDNA was prepared as libraries by UMI-labeled 5' RACE. TCRdb reanalyzed the 5' RACE reads and collapses them to one entry per CDR3 protein, without DNA. The sample totals roughly 130,000 distinct CDR3 sequences. As regards this clonotype: What it binds is unknown.

The CDR3 runs 13 residues. Germline CDR1 and CDR2: SGHVS and FNYEAQ. The sample was naive CXCR3+ CD8+ T cells from blood. Subset indicated: CD45RO-CCR7+CD27+CD95- naive CD8+ T cells expressing CXCR3 (TNR3+). The receptor was isolated from a human donor in good health. Some clones in this sample may be carry-over from other donors' samples. This sequence joins TRBV7-6 and TRBJ2-2; TCRdb designates TRBD2, a call that cannot be tested without DNA. The CDR3 region is CDSSPSGTGELFF.